This T cell receptor (beta chain) was observed in a study of cytomegalovirus exposure and HLA in healthy donors. PCR amplification relied on 60 Vbeta primers (plus 13 Jbeta primers). Profiled with immunoSEQ multiplex PCR; TCRdb holds only in-frame clones, not every one. The sample records approximately 110,000 clones, 70% being singletons. Germline CDR1 MRHNA, CDR2 SNTAGT. The CDR3 is made up of 16 amino acids. After removal of 3 bases from V and 3 bases from J, the junction contained 5 bases not matched to a gene. The TCR was taken from a man aged 35 to 55 in good health and CMV-seropositive. Sequenced sample: PBMCs. The chain is built from TRBV6-4 and TRBJ2-2; 9 bases are shared with TRBD2. The CDR3 here is CASSEIAGVYTGELFF. DNA of the CDR3: TGTGCCAGCAGTGAAATAGCGGGAGTCTACACCGGGGAGCTGTTTTTT.